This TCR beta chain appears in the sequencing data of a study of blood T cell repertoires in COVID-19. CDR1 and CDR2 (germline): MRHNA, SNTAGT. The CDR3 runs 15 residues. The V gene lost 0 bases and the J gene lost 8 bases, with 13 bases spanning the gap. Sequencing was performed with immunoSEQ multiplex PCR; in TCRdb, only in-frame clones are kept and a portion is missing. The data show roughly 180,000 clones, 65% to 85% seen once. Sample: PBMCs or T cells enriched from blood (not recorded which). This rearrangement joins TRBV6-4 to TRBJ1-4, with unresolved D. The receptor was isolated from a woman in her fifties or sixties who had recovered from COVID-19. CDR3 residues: CASSDSTRRWEKLFF. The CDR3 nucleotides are TGTGCCAGCAGTGACTCCACGCGTCGTTGGGAAAAACTGTTTTTT.